Detailed here is one TCR beta chain. No cognate antigen has been identified for it. The sample holds no much larger clone one base away, and base qualities are not on file. For sequencing of the TCRbeta CDR3 region, genomic DNA was extracted from the sorted cells. The immunoSEQ Assay was used to sequence the TCRbeta CDR3 regions. Entries here come from immuneACCESS through TCRdb and include only in-frame sequences with V and J called. Some clones fail to appear in such tables; in the studies checked, an unresolved V gene covers under half of the shortfall, and the cause of the remainder is unknown. For this sample the table gives some 80,000 clones, of which 80% to 90% were detected only once. Around 2% of the sample goes to the ten largest clones. The cysteine opens and the phenylalanine closes a CDR3 of 15 amino acids. Only the CDR3 part of the read is kept: 45 bases, read in frame from the first base.

This specimen belongs to a study of OX40 agonist ivuxolimab in advanced cancers. For the study in its entirety: The costimulatory receptor OX40 (CD134) was targeted by ivuxolimab, a fully human IgG2 agonistic monoclonal antibody. Patients were allowed to have had prior anti-PD-1, anti-PD-L1 or anti-CTLA-4 therapy, and around 40% of the dose-escalation patients had previously received checkpoint inhibitors. Partial responses were achieved by three dose-escalation patients, of whom one had hepatocellular carcinoma and two had cutaneous melanoma. Peripheral TCRbeta sequencing aimed to test whether ivuxolimab altered TCR sequence diversity and caused clonal T-cell expansion. Intravenous ivuxolimab was administered to patients every 2 weeks at six dose levels: 0.01, 0.1, 0.3, 1.5, 3 and 10 mg/kg. In the dose-escalation cohort, 82.7% of patients were male, and the mean age was approximately 60 years, with a range of about 23 to 85. The paper describes the monotherapy dose-escalation part (N of about 47 patients) of the phase I trial of ivuxolimab. Of the roughly 51 dose-escalation patients, hepatocellular carcinoma was present in around 19, melanoma in around 15, renal cell carcinoma in 9 and head and neck cancer in 9. What the work shows at the level of the full study, not this receptor alone: At doses of 0.1 to 3.0 mg/kg, clonal expansion of both CD4+ and CD8+ T cells in blood was seen between baseline and week 6. The antigen specificity of the peripheral T cells that underwent clonal expansion was not determined. After ivuxolimab, more expanded clones were found on average in CD8+ T cells than in CD4+ T cells. Low levels of normalized T-cell clonal expansion were also seen in some patients who did not respond. In the 0.1-3.0 mg/kg groups, partial responders had among the lowest normalized peripheral clonal expansion, particularly in CD8+ T cells.

The trial excluded patients who had a history of autoimmune disease or who were on systemic immunosuppression. In every dose cohort, peripheral blood was drawn for TCR sequencing at baseline, cycle 4 day 1, and cycle 7 day 1. Samples came from an open-label, multicenter, first-in-human phase I dose-escalation trial of ivuxolimab. The trial enrolled adults with locally advanced or metastatic head and neck squamous cell, hepatocellular, melanoma or renal cell carcinoma. Before TCR sequencing, CD4+ T cells and CD8+ T cells from peripheral blood were sorted into separate populations. The chain joins TRBV21-1 to TRBJ2-5. TRBV21-1 is assigned pseudogene status. The clonotype originates from an adult with an advanced solid tumor such as melanoma, head and neck, liver or kidney cancer. Sequencing used CD4+ or CD8+ T cells sorted from blood, obtained in a trial of the OX40 agonist ivuxolimab. For the CDR3, the sequence is CASSPLSSLQETQYF. The sequenced DNA: TGTGCCAGCAGCCCTCTAAGCAGCCTCCAAGAGACCCAGTACTTC.